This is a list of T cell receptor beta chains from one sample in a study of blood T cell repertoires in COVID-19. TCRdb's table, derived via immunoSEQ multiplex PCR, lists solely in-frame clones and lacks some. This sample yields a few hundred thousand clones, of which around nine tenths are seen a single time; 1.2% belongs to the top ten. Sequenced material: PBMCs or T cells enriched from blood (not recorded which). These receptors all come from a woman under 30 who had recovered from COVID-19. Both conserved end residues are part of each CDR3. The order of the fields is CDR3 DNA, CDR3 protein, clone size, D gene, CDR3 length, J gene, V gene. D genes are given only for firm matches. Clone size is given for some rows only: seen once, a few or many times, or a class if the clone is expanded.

DNA: TGTGCCAGCAGTTATGGACTAGCGGACCAAGAGACCCAGTACTTC
CDR3: CASSYGLADQETQYF
size: -
D: TRBD2
length: 15
J: TRBJ2-5
V: TRBV5-4

DNA: TGTGCCAGCAGCATTTTAGGGACTTCCTCCGCCGGGGAGCTGTTTTTT
CDR3: CASSILGTSSAGELFF
size: -
D: -
length: 16
J: TRBJ2-2
V: TRBV9

DNA: TGTGCCACCAGACAGGGGACTAATGAAAAACTGTTTTTT
CDR3: CATRQGTNEKLFF
size: -
D: TRBD1
length: 13
J: TRBJ1-4
V: TRBV18

DNA: TGTGCCAGCAGCTCGGCGGGACGGAGCTCCTACAATGAGCAGTTCTTC
CDR3: CASSSAGRSSYNEQFF
size: once
D: -
length: 16
J: TRBJ2-1
V: TRBV5-4

DNA: TGTGCCAGCAGCTTCCAAATGAACACTGAAGCTTTCTTT
CDR3: CASSFQMNTEAFF
size: -
D: -
length: 13
J: TRBJ1-1
V: TRBV7-9

DNA: TGTGCCATCAGTGGGGCAGCAACCTATGGCTACACCTTC
CDR3: CAISGAATYGYTF
size: -
D: -
length: 13
J: TRBJ1-2
V: TRBV10-3

DNA: TGTGCCAGTAGTTGGACAGGGGGCGCGGGTTACGAGCAGTACTTC
CDR3: CASSWTGGAGYEQYF
size: -
D: TRBD1
length: 15
J: TRBJ2-7
V: TRBV19

DNA: TGTGCCAGCAGCTTAGATCCGCATCGGGGCAATGAGCAGTTCTTC
CDR3: CASSLDPHRGNEQFF
size: -
D: -
length: 15
J: TRBJ2-1
V: TRBV11-3

DNA: TGTGCCAGCAGTGAAGAGGGGGGGCGTGGATATGGCTACACCTTC
CDR3: CASSEEGGRGYGYTF
size: once
D: -
length: 15
J: TRBJ1-2
V: TRBV25-1

DNA: TGCGCCAGCAGCCCAGAACCGACAGGGTCTAGCAATCAGCCCCAGCATTTT
CDR3: CASSPEPTGSSNQPQHF
size: -
D: TRBD1
length: 17
J: TRBJ1-5
V: TRBV5-1

DNA: TGTGCCAGCAGCTTGGCACAGGTTTACGAGCAGTACTTC
CDR3: CASSLAQVYEQYF
size: -
D: -
length: 13
J: TRBJ2-7
V: TRBV5-6

DNA: TGTGCCAGCAGCGATTCCCCCCCCGGTCGGCAGTTCTTC
CDR3: CASSDSPPGRQFF
size: few
D: -
length: 13
J: TRBJ2-1
V: TRBV7-9

DNA: TGTGCCAGCTCACCACCGCTAGCCAGCACAGATACGCAGTATTTT
CDR3: CASSPPLASTDTQYF
size: once
D: -
length: 15
J: TRBJ2-3
V: TRBV18

DNA: TGTGCCAGCAGCTTACAGGGTTCCTTCACTGAAGCTTTCTTT
CDR3: CASSLQGSFTEAFF
size: -
D: -
length: 14
J: TRBJ1-1
V: TRBV7-3

DNA: TGTGCCAGCATTTACGTCAGGGCGGGGACTGAAGCTTTCTTT
CDR3: CASIYVRAGTEAFF
size: -
D: -
length: 14
J: TRBJ1-1
V: TRBV28

DNA: TGTGCCAGCAGTTACCAACCCACAGGGTCCCAGCATTTT
CDR3: CASSYQPTGSQHF
size: -
D: -
length: 13
J: TRBJ1-5
V: TRBV6-5

DNA: TGTGCCAGCAGTTACTGGTCCCTAGCTAACTATGGCTACACCTTC
CDR3: CASSYWSLANYGYTF
size: -
D: -
length: 15
J: TRBJ1-2
V: TRBV6-2/TRBV6-3

DNA: TGTGCCAGCAGCTTGGAGACAGGAGCCCGTTCGGACAAAAACTATGGCTACACCTTC
CDR3: CASSLETGARSDKNYGYTF
size: -
D: -
length: 19
J: TRBJ1-2
V: TRBV5-6

DNA: TGTGCCAGCAGGCCAAACTTGAGAGGGAATGGCTACACCTTC
CDR3: CASRPNLRGNGYTF
size: -
D: -
length: 14
J: TRBJ1-2
V: TRBV7-3

DNA: TGTGCCAGCAGCCGAGGCGCGGGCGCTGGAAACACCATATATTTT
CDR3: CASSRGAGAGNTIYF
size: -
D: -
length: 15
J: TRBJ1-3
V: TRBV6-5

DNA: TGTGCCAGCAGTGTTTGGGAGACTCAAAACTATGGCTACACCTTC
CDR3: CASSVWETQNYGYTF
size: -
D: -
length: 15
J: TRBJ1-2
V: TRBV2

DNA: TGCGCCAGCAGCTTTTTCCCTAGGGGGAAAGACTATGGCTACACCTTC
CDR3: CASSFFPRGKDYGYTF
size: once
D: -
length: 16
J: TRBJ1-2
V: TRBV4-3

DNA: TGTGCCAGTAGTACCCCGGGACAGGGGGAAACTAATGAAAAACTGTTTTTT
CDR3: CASSTPGQGETNEKLFF
size: few
D: TRBD1
length: 17
J: TRBJ1-4
V: TRBV19

DNA: TGTGCCAGTAGTATCGCGGGACTAGCGGATTCTAGCACAGATACGCAGTATTTT
CDR3: CASSIAGLADSSTDTQYF
size: -
D: TRBD2
length: 18
J: TRBJ2-3
V: TRBV19

DNA: TGCGCCAGCAGCCCTAGGCCGGACGGGGGGAACTATGGCTACACCTTC
CDR3: CASSPRPDGGNYGYTF
size: -
D: -
length: 16
J: TRBJ1-2
V: TRBV4-1

DNA: TGTGCCAGTAGTATCCGAGGGTTCTCCTACGAGCAGTACTTC
CDR3: CASSIRGFSYEQYF
size: once
D: -
length: 14
J: TRBJ2-7
V: TRBV19

DNA: TGTGCCAGCAGCCAGGCTGGGCGAGAGACCCAGTACTTC
CDR3: CASSQAGRETQYF
size: -
D: -
length: 13
J: TRBJ2-5
V: TRBV6-2/TRBV6-3

DNA: TGTGCCACCAGCAGTCGACAGGGGGCACAGCCCCAGCATTTT
CDR3: CATSSRQGAQPQHF
size: -
D: TRBD1
length: 14
J: TRBJ1-5
V: TRBV15

DNA: TGTGCCACCGGAAGCGACCCGAATGAAAAACTGTTTTTT
CDR3: CATGSDPNEKLFF
size: -
D: -
length: 13
J: TRBJ1-4
V: TRBV6-5

DNA: TGTGCCAGCAGGAGGACTAGCGGGGGGAGCACAGATACGCAGTATTTT
CDR3: CASRRTSGGSTDTQYF
size: -
D: TRBD2
length: 16
J: TRBJ2-3
V: TRBV6-6

DNA: TGTGCCAGCAGCCGGGACAGCTACACCGGGGAGCTGTTTTTT
CDR3: CASSRDSYTGELFF
size: -
D: TRBD1
length: 14
J: TRBJ2-2
V: TRBV11-2

DNA: TGTGCCAGCAGTTACTCCGGGGGTGTCATGGTCGGGGAGCTGTTTTTT
CDR3: CASSYSGGVMVGELFF
size: -
D: -
length: 16
J: TRBJ2-2
V: TRBV6-5

DNA: TGTGCCATCACCCCTTCGTCGGGAGCGAACTATGGCTACACCTTC
CDR3: CAITPSSGANYGYTF
size: -
D: -
length: 15
J: TRBJ1-2
V: TRBV10-3

DNA: TGTGCCAGCACCGGGGGACCGCCTATTAATTCACCCCTCCACTTT
CDR3: CASTGGPPINSPLHF
size: once
D: -
length: 15
J: TRBJ1-6
V: TRBV6-5

DNA: TGTGCCAGCAGCGGGACAGGGAAGGATGAAAAACTGTTTTTT
CDR3: CASSGTGKDEKLFF
size: -
D: TRBD1
length: 14
J: TRBJ1-4
V: TRBV2

DNA: TGTGCCAGCAGCCCAAGGACAGGGATTACACCCTACGAGCAGTACTTC
CDR3: CASSPRTGITPYEQYF
size: -
D: TRBD1
length: 16
J: TRBJ2-7
V: TRBV13

DNA: TGTGCCAGCAGCAGCGGTGCAAACTATGGCTACACCTTC
CDR3: CASSSGANYGYTF
size: -
D: -
length: 13
J: TRBJ1-2
V: TRBV7-9

DNA: TGTGCCAGCAGTTTATCTCGTAGCAATCAGCCCCAGCATTTT
CDR3: CASSLSRSNQPQHF
size: -
D: -
length: 14
J: TRBJ1-5
V: TRBV28

DNA: TGTGCCAGCAGGGAAAGTAGACTAGGTGGAGGCACAGATACGCAGTATTTT
CDR3: CASRESRLGGGTDTQYF
size: -
D: -
length: 17
J: TRBJ2-3
V: TRBV2

DNA: TGTGCCAGCAGTTACGACAGCTCCTACGAGCAGTACTTC
CDR3: CASSYDSSYEQYF
size: -
D: -
length: 13
J: TRBJ2-7
V: TRBV6-5

DNA: TGTGCCAGCAGTCCTATCCGGGGACTAGCGGGCTACGAGCAGTACTTC
CDR3: CASSPIRGLAGYEQYF
size: -
D: TRBD2
length: 16
J: TRBJ2-7
V: TRBV27